The sequence of this T cell receptor (beta chain) was determined in a study of early T cells in non-severe SARS-CoV-2 infection. Across the study: With bulk RNA from unsorted whole blood as input, sequencing yielded unpaired chains. Whole-study findings and limits: VDJdb matching favored anti-spike CD8 responses, missing private and CD4 specificities.

This clonotype was counted at least ten times. As yet, its antigen is unknown. Individual cDNA molecules carried attached unique molecular identifiers. TCRdb passed the 5' RACE reads through MiXCR, listing each CDR3 protein once. The repertoire holds about 77,000 distinct CDR3 sequences, with 5% as singletons. The sequences come from whole blood, collected at baseline. The TCR comes from an adult who was a healthcare worker with PCR-confirmed SARS-CoV-2 infection or an uninfected control (not recorded which).

CDR3 sequence reads: CASSPGAVNTEAFF. The CDR3 DNA reads TGCGCCAGCAGTCCGGGGGCCGTGAACACTGAAGCTTTCTTT. The J gene is TRBJ1-1, the V gene TRBV5-1; the D gene is possibly TRBD1 (6 bases). V shed 5 bases and J shed 0 bases, with 11 bases lying between them. The CDR3 covers 14 residues. The germline V gene has CDR1 SGHRS and CDR2 YFSETQ.